One and the same sample provided the 20 T cell receptor beta chains below, sequenced in a study of early T cells in non-severe SARS-CoV-2 infection. TCRdb re-derived calls from the 5' RACE reads in MiXCR, one entry per CDR3 protein. Among 40,000 to 55,000 distinct CDR3 sequences listed, about 6.5% were seen once. The sample in question was whole blood, obtained at baseline. The origin of the receptors is an adult who was a healthcare worker with PCR-confirmed SARS-CoV-2 infection or an uninfected control (not recorded which).

This rearrangement joins TRBV12-3 or TRBV12-4 to TRBJ2-7, with a tentative D call TRBD2 (6 bases). This CDR3 is built from 12 residues. Between the trimmed V and J ends, which lost 7 bases and 4 bases, there was a span of 11 bases. The CDR3: CASKLAGYEQYF. The DNA for the CDR3 is TGTGCCAGCAAACTTGCGGGGTACGAGCAGTACTTC.

This clonotype showed up many times. The CDR3 spells CASSSGQEEETQYF. The CDR3 DNA reads TGTGCCAGCAGCTCGGGACAGGAAGAAGAGACCCAGTACTTC. V gene TRBV7-2 combines with J gene TRBJ2-5; 8 bases are a match to TRBD1. The CDR3 is 14 residues long. Germline V gives CDR1 SGHTA, CDR2 FQGNSA. Trimming cost V 4 bases and J 3 bases; bases outside gene matches: 4.

This clonotype was recorded many times. The rearrangement joins TRBV3-1 to TRBJ2-5; D is unresolved. The germline V gene encodes CDR1 LGHDT and CDR2 YNNKEL (reference sequence). The CDR3 sequence is 12 residues long. Trimming stripped 1 base from V and 6 bases from J, with 6 bases between. CDR3 sequence reads: CASSQVKKTQYF. The CDR3 bases are TGTGCCAGCAGCCAAGTAAAAAAGACCCAGTACTTC.

Only a few counts were recorded for this clonotype. This rearrangement joins TRBV6-5 to TRBJ2-2; D is undetermined. Trimming pared 0 bases from V and 1 base from J, leaving 9 bases between. Germline values: CDR1 MNHEY, CDR2 SVGAGI. The CDR3 totals 16 residues. The CDR3 DNA sequence: TGTGCCAGCAGTTACTCTTCGCTCGGGAACACCGGGGAGCTGTTTTTT. This translates into CASSYSSLGNTGELFF.

This clonotype showed up many times. The chain carries TRBV20-1 and TRBJ2-4; D gene uncertain. The germline V gene has CDR1 DFQATT and CDR2 SNEGSKA (reference sequence). The CDR3 is 14 residues long. Trimming left V 1 base short and J 3 bases short, with 10 bases between. The CDR3 bases are TGCAGTGCTAGAGTATCAGGCCTCAAAAACATTCAGTACTTC. Translated, it gives CSARVSGLKNIQYF.

This clonotype was observed at least ten times. The chain has TRBV7-9 and TRBJ2-2; a possible D gene is TRBD1 (5 bases). The germline V gene encodes CDR1 SEHNR and CDR2 FQNEAQ (reference sequence). V lost 7 bases, J lost 0 bases, and 21 bases lay in between. The CDR3 has 18 amino acids. The CDR3 sequence is CASINLNLRQTNTGELFF. The DNA for the CDR3 is TGTGCCAGCATCAATCTCAACCTCAGACAGACGAACACCGGGGAGCTGTTTTTT.

This clonotype was seen a few times. This chain uses TRBV14 with TRBJ2-2, with D unresolved. The ends were cut back, 0 bases at V and 5 bases at J, with 19 bases in the middle. CDR1 and CDR2 (germline): SGHDN, FVKESK. This CDR3 is 18 amino acids long. CDR3 bases: TGTGCCAGCAGCCAAGACGGCGACCCCCGGCTCCCGACCGGGGAGCTGTTTTTT. Its translation: CASSQDGDPRLPTGELFF.

This clonotype came up many times. This sequence joins TRBV12-3 or TRBV12-4 and TRBJ1-2; TRBD1 might be the D (5 bases). V was clipped by 2 bases and J by 3 bases, with 13 bases between them. The CDR3 length is 15 residues. CDR3: CASSLSGRLDYGYTF. CDR3 coding DNA: TGTGCCAGCAGTTTATCAGGGCGGTTGGACTATGGCTACACCTTC.

This clonotype was observed at least ten times. The rearrangement links TRBV11-3 to TRBJ2-1, with 7 bases identical to TRBD2. Looked up from germline, CDR1 is SGHNT and CDR2 is YENEEA. This CDR3 is 14 amino acids long. J gave up 4 bases and V 3 bases, and 3 bases lay outside the gene matches. DNA for the CDR3: TGTGCCAGCAGCTTTGCGGGGGAGTACAATGAGCAGTTCTTC. Its protein is CASSFAGEYNEQFF.

Only a few counts were recorded for this clonotype. This chain connects TRBV20-1 to TRBJ2-1; TRBD2 might be the D (5 bases). Germline V gives CDR1 DFQATT, CDR2 SNEGSKA (reference sequence). The germline V and J ends were trimmed by 1 base and 2 bases, with 9 bases remaining between them. This CDR3 comprises 14 residues. This CDR3 is CSARVDGAYNEQFF. In nucleotides, the CDR3 is TGCAGTGCTAGAGTGGACGGGGCCTACAATGAGCAGTTCTTC.

This chain connects TRBV5-1 to TRBJ1-2; D is perhaps TRBD1 (5 bases). CDR3 length: 16 amino acids. The V gene's germline CDR1 is SGHRS and CDR2 YFSETQ. The V end was cut by 1 base, the J end by 0 bases, with 13 bases between. The chain's CDR3 is CASSLSGTATNYGYTF. CDR3 DNA sequence: TGCGCCAGCAGCTTGAGCGGGACGGCTACTAACTATGGCTACACCTTC.

This clonotype was counted at least ten times. CDR3 protein: CASRHQNYEQYF. In DNA form, the CDR3 reads TGTGCCAGCAGGCACCAGAACTACGAGCAGTACTTC. The genes are TRBV6-2 or TRBV6-3 and TRBJ2-7; no definite D call. Trimming pared 6 bases from V and 3 bases from J, leaving 9 bases between. This CDR3 region has 12 residues. Germline values: CDR1 MNHEY, CDR2 SVGEGT.

Ten or more counts support this clonotype. The rearrangement links TRBV12-3 or TRBV12-4 to TRBJ1-5; possibly TRBD1 for D (6 bases). Trimming left V 7 bases short and J 0 bases short, with 19 bases between. There are 17 residues in the CDR3. CDR3 residues: CASTLSGRGFSNQPQHF. CDR3 coding DNA: TGTGCCAGCACCCTATCTGGCAGGGGTTTTAGCAATCAGCCCCAGCATTTT.

There are many counts of this clonotype. This chain links TRBV6-1 with TRBJ2-7, with D possibly called TRBD1 or TRBD2 (5 bases each). The V and J ends lost 2 bases and 4 bases respectively, with 21 bases between them. The CDR3 has 17 amino acids. CDR1 is MNHNS, CDR2 SASEGT, per germline. CDR3 in DNA: TGTGCCAGCAGTGAAATAGGCCGCAGGGCGAGGAGGTACGAGCAGTACTTC. This gives the protein CASSEIGRRARRYEQYF.

This clonotype was counted many times. CDR3 DNA sequence: TGTGCCAGCAGCTTAGTTTTAGACGGATCCTATGGCTACACCTTC. Translated, it gives CASSLVLDGSYGYTF. V usage is TRBV7-2 and J usage is TRBJ1-2; D is ambiguous. Trimming shortened V by 1 base and J by 4 bases, and 13 bases separated the two germline ends. CDR3 size: 15 residues. Germline values: CDR1 SGHTA, CDR2 FQGNSA.

This clonotype was detected only a few times. The J gene is TRBJ2-1, the V gene TRBV7-9, with 7 bases matching TRBD1. Germline V lookup: CDR1 SEHNR, CDR2 FQNEAQ (reference sequence). V trimming: 6 bases; J trimming: 1 base; junction bases outside the gene matches: 12. CDR3 length: 17 amino acids. CDR3 amino acids: CASRTWTGSSSYNEQFF. The CDR3 nucleotides read TGTGCCAGCAGAACCTGGACAGGTTCGAGTTCCTACAATGAGCAGTTCTTC.

The chain carries TRBV2 and TRBJ2-5; D unresolved. The ends were cut back, 5 bases at V and 3 bases at J, with 4 bases in the middle. CDR3 size: 11 residues. Germline V lookup: CDR1 SNHLY, CDR2 FYNNEI. This chain's CDR3 is CASSPEETQYF. The DNA of the CDR3 is TGTGCCAGCAGTCCTGAAGAGACCCAGTACTTC.

A few counts support this clonotype. The chain couples TRBV13 to TRBJ1-2, with a possible D match to TRBD1 (5 bases). The germline V and J ends were trimmed by 5 bases and 11 bases, with 21 bases remaining between them. CDR1 and CDR2 (germline): PRHDT, FYEKMQ (reference sequence). The CDR3 spans 14 residues. This CDR3 reads CASSPGGKGSKYTF. Written as DNA, the CDR3 is TGTGCCAGCAGCCCCGGGGGGAAGGGTTCGAAGTACACCTTC.

There are many counts of this clonotype. The chain couples TRBV7-2 to TRBJ1-2; D is uncertain. The length of the CDR3 is 15 residues. Germline V gene lookup returns CDR1 SGHTA and CDR2 FQGNSA. Trimming took 1 base from V and 4 from J, leaving 13 bases between them. The CDR3 DNA sequence: TGTGCCAGCAGCTTAGGCGGACGGGGAGTCTATGGCTACACCTTC. Amino acid sequence: CASSLGGRGVYGYTF. Supplemented by reference TRBV7-2 and TRBJ1-2, the full variable domain reads GAGVSQSPSNKVTEKGKDVELRCDPISGHTALYWYRQSLGQGLEFLIYFQGNSAPDKSGLPSDRFSAERTGGSVSTLTIQRTQQEDSAVYLCASSLGGRGVYGYTFGSGTRLTVV.

This clonotype showed up many times. This sequence joins TRBV7-2 and TRBJ2-1; TRBD2 might be the D (6 bases). The CDR3 consists of 15 residues. Trimming pared 5 bases from V and 1 base from J, leaving 12 bases between. Germline CDR1 is SGHTA and CDR2 is FQGNSA. The CDR3 coding sequence is TGTGCCAGCAGCCGGTCTAGCGCTTCCTACAATGAGCAGTTCTTC. Residues: CASSRSSASYNEQFF.